Each of the 5 T cell receptor beta chains below was sequenced from the same sample in a study of blood T cell repertoires in COVID-19. Data came from immunoSEQ multiplex PCR; TCRdb stores just in-frame clones and leaves some out. The data contain about 250,000 clones, more than 80% of them singletons. Sample: PBMCs or T cells enriched from blood (not recorded which). These receptors all stem from a woman younger than 30 who had recovered from COVID-19.

The genes are TRBV12-3 or TRBV12-4 and TRBJ1-1; perhaps TRBD1 as D (6 bases). Trimming took 1 base from V and 3 from J, leaving 6 bases between them. The CDR3 is made up of 13 amino acids. This chain's CDR3 is CASSLDRDTEAFF. CDR3 nucleotides: TGTGCCAGCAGTTTAGACAGGGACACTGAAGCTTTCTTT.

This clone was detected only once. The rearrangement joins TRBV11-3 to TRBJ1-4, with 9 bases lining up with TRBD1. Germline-derived CDR1 and CDR2 are SGHNT and YENEEA. Trimming at V came to 0 bases and at J to 4 bases, leaving 0 bases not matched to a gene. CDR3 length equals 15 residues. The CDR3 region has the DNA TGTGCCAGCAGCTTAGAGGGACAGGGTAATGAAAAACTGTTTTTT. This gives the protein CASSLEGQGNEKLFF.

The rearrangement links TRBV4-1 to TRBJ1-1, with 7 bases aligning to TRBD1. With 9 bases clipped from V and 6 bases from J, the junction kept 10 bases outside the gene matches. Germline CDR1 is MGHRA and CDR2 is YSYEKL. CDR3 length: 13 amino acids. For the CDR3, the DNA is TGCGCCAGTCGGTTTACAGGGGCTGCTGAAGCTTTCTTT. This codes for CASRFTGAAEAFF.

The chain employs TRBV19 and TRBJ2-7; 9 bases are shared with TRBD1. After removal of 6 bases from V and 3 bases from J, the junction contained 12 bases not matched to a gene. Per the germline V gene, CDR1 is LNHDA and CDR2 is SQIVND (reference sequence). The CDR3 totals 16 residues. The CDR3: CASSHTPGQGGYEQYF. CDR3 DNA sequence: TGTGCCAGTAGCCATACCCCGGGACAGGGAGGCTACGAGCAGTACTTC.

This chain uses TRBV19 with TRBJ2-3, with 11 bases that match TRBD2. The CDR3 is 16 residues long. V lost 5 bases and J lost 4; bases outside the gene matches: 8. Germline values: CDR1 LNHDA, CDR2 SQIVND (reference sequence). CDR3 DNA sequence: TGTGCCAGTAGTCCAGTAGCGGGGGGGCCCGCAGATACGCAGTATTTT. Its protein is CASSPVAGGPADTQYF.